The 17 T cell receptor beta chains below were found in one sample sequenced in a study of shared clonotypes between healthy human individuals. Clones were read by immunoSEQ multiplex PCR, and TCRdb kept only the in-frame ones, dropping some. The sample records 2 million to 2.5 million clones, approximately 96% being singletons. The sequenced sample was naive CD4+ T cells sorted from blood. Indicated subset: CD45RA+ positively selected. The receptors were gathered from a man younger than 30 in good health.

The V and J genes are TRBV21-1 and TRBJ2-7; the table names TRBD1, a call not compared with the DNA. TRBV21-1 has pseudogene status. This CDR3 comprises 16 residues. CDR3 coding DNA: TGTGCCAGCAGCAAAGGGCGGCAGGGCAGGGCCTACGAGCAGTACTTC. Its translation: CASSKGRQGRAYEQYF.

In regard to this clone: The sample contains more than one DNA sequence encoding this CDR3. The chain employs TRBV2 and TRBJ1-1; D unclear. The CDR3 contains 12 residues. In germline, CDR1 is SNHLY, CDR2 FYNNEI. V was cut by 5 bases and J by 1 base, with 5 bases left in between. The CDR3 sequence is CASSRQNTEAFF. CDR3 DNA sequence: TGTGCCAGCAGTAGACAGAACACTGAAGCTTTCTTT.

In regard to this clone: In the same sample, other DNA sequences code for this CDR3. The V gene is TRBV5-1, the J gene TRBJ1-1; D is ambiguous. Germline CDR1 SGHRS, CDR2 YFSETQ. The CDR3 loop spans 14 amino acids. Trimming removed 4 bases from V and 2 bases from J, with 12 bases in between. The CDR3 sequence is CASSTQGLNTEAFF. The CDR3 region has the DNA TGCGCCAGCAGCACACAAGGATTAAACACTGAAGCTTTCTTT. The whole variable domain, remainder taken from reference TRBV5-1 and TRBJ1-1, is KAGVTQTPRYLIKTRGQQVTLSCSPISGHRSVSWYQQTPGQGLQFLFEYFSETQRNKGNFPGRFSGRQFSNSRSEMNVSTLELGDSALYLCASSTQGLNTEAFFGQGTRLTVV.

This CDR3 is CASSLMTVTVGTQYF. The DNA of the CDR3 is TGCGCCAGCAGCTTGATGACTGTTACTGTAGGGACCCAGTACTTC. The gene calls are TRBV5-1 and TRBJ2-5; no clear D. The CDR3 spans 15 residues. Trimming took off 1 base at V and 7 bases at J, with 17 bases between the two ends. The V gene's germline CDR1 is SGHRS and CDR2 YFSETQ.

V and J are TRBV4-1 and TRBJ2-3; 7 bases are a match to TRBD1. The V segment lost 3 bases and the J segment 5 bases; nucleotides outside the gene matches: 2. The germline V gene encodes CDR1 MGHRA and CDR2 YSYEKL. The CDR3 spans 13 residues. CDR3 region: CASSHGQVDTQYF. CDR3 in DNA: TGCGCCAGCAGCCATGGACAGGTAGATACGCAGTATTTT.

With respect to this clone: The missing conserved phenylalanine or tryptophan at the end of this CDR3 makes a read error likely. The CDR3: CASSLDNYGYTL. DNA of the CDR3: TGTGCCAGCAGCTTGGACAACTATGGCTACACCCTC. V gene TRBV5-6 combines with J gene TRBJ1-2; D unclear. Germline V gene data show CDR1 as SGHDT and CDR2 as YYEEEE. V dropped 0 bases and J dropped 2 bases, with 2 bases sitting between them. The CDR3 runs 12 residues.

The chain is built from TRBV28 and TRBJ2-7; no firm D call. Germline-derived CDR1 and CDR2 are MDHEN and SYDVKM. V was shortened by 6 bases and J by 0 bases, with 9 bases between the two germline ends. The CDR3 has 13 residues. In nucleotides, the CDR3 is TGTGCCAGCAGCCAGGCCGCCTCCTACGAGCAGTACTTC. Its protein product is CASSQAASYEQYF.

The J gene is TRBJ1-3, the V gene TRBV5-4; TRBD1 is a possible D gene (5 bases). The CDR3 consists of 16 residues. V lost 4 bases and J lost 4, with 18 bases in between. CDR1 SGHNT and CDR2 YYREEE come from the germline V gene (reference sequence). CDR3: CASSPRGLNGGNTIYF. The CDR3 DNA is TGTGCCAGCAGCCCCCGGGGACTCAACGGGGGAAACACCATATATTTT.

CDR3 in DNA: TGTGCCAGCATCCGCGTGGGGGGGTCCACCGGGGAGCTGTTTTTT. Translation gives CASIRVGGSTGELFF. This rearrangement joins TRBV21-1 to TRBJ2-2; the table's D call of TRBD2 was not tested on the DNA. TRBV21-1 is shown as a pseudogene. The CDR3 is made up of 15 amino acids.

The V and J genes are TRBV9 and TRBJ1-6; TRBD1 matches at 10 bases. The CDR3 runs to 14 residues. V shed 1 base and J 12 bases; nucleotides not matched to a gene: 4. Germline-derived CDR1 and CDR2 are SGDLS and YYNGEE. The chain's CDR3 is CASSVTGQGLPLHF. Here the CDR3 DNA reads TGTGCCAGCAGCGTAACGGGACAGGGGTTACCCCTCCACTTT.

As to this clone: Other nucleotide sequences from this sample produce the same CDR3. This chain connects TRBV2 to TRBJ2-7; D call uncertain. The germline V and J ends were trimmed by 7 bases and 2 bases, with 6 bases remaining between them. Germline loops: CDR1 SNHLY, CDR2 FYNNEI. The CDR3 runs to 11 residues. CDR3 DNA: TGTGCCAGCAAGGGCACCTACGAGCAGTACTTC. It translates to CASKGTYEQYF. The full variable domain, completed using reference TRBV2 and TRBJ2-7, is EPEVTQTPSHQVTQMGQEVILRCVPISNHLYFYWYRQILGQKVEFLVSFYNNEISEKSEIFDDQFSVERPDGSNFTLKIRSTKLEDSAMYFCASKGTYEQYFGPGTRLTVT.

This rearrangement joins TRBV19 to TRBJ2-7; the match to TRBD1 covers 7 bases. There are 16 residues in the CDR3. Germline loops: CDR1 LNHDA, CDR2 SQIVND (reference sequence). V gave up 5 bases and J gave up 6 bases; unmatched junction bases: 16. Here the CDR3 reads CASSPVRGLFSGEQYF. CDR3 nucleotide sequence: TGTGCCAGTAGTCCTGTGAGGGGGCTATTCTCTGGCGAGCAGTACTTC.

The genes are TRBV11-2 and TRBJ2-7, with TRBD1 identical over 7 bases. The V segment lost 2 bases and the J segment 2 bases; nucleotides outside the gene matches: 3. This CDR3 contains 14 residues. Germline V gene data show CDR1 as SGHAT and CDR2 as FQNNGV. In DNA form, the CDR3 reads TGTGCCAGCAGCTTAAGGGACAGACCCTACGAGCAGTACTTC. The encoded protein is CASSLRDRPYEQYF.

This clone was recorded once. This chain joins TRBV2 and TRBJ2-7; D possibly corresponds to TRBD1 (5 bases). The CDR3 has 16 residues. Germline CDR1 and CDR2: SNHLY and FYNNEI. V dropped 0 bases and J dropped 7 bases, with 19 bases sitting between them. CDR3 DNA: TGTGCCAGCAGTGAAGCGGCAAGGCAGGGTGTAGATGAGCAGTACTTC. This encodes CASSEAARQGVDEQYF.

The gene calls are TRBV30 and TRBJ1-2; D is undetermined. Germline V gene sequence: CDR1 GTSNPN, CDR2 SVGIG (reference sequence). CDR3 length equals 11 residues. Trimming took 1 base from V and 7 from J, leaving 7 bases between them. CDR3 in DNA: TGTGCCTGGAGTGGGGTGTCTGGCTACACCTTC. It is translated as CAWSGVSGYTF.

The J gene is TRBJ2-3, the V gene TRBV11-3; D is possibly TRBD1 (6 bases). Trimming took 3 bases from V and 0 from J, leaving 7 bases between them. The CDR3 totals 14 residues. Germline V gene lookup returns CDR1 SGHNT and CDR2 YENEEA. This CDR3 reads CASSLTGSTDTQYF. Here the CDR3 DNA reads TGTGCCAGCAGCTTGACAGGTAGCACAGATACGCAGTATTTT.

The J gene is TRBJ1-5, the V gene TRBV9; D uncertain. The V gene lost 3 bases and the J gene lost 4 bases, with 8 bases spanning the gap. This CDR3 region has 13 residues. CDR1 and CDR2 from the germline V gene are SGDLS and YYNGEE. The CDR3 nucleotides are TGTGCCAGCAGCGCCGACCTTAATCAGCCCCAGCATTTT. Translation gives CASSADLNQPQHF.